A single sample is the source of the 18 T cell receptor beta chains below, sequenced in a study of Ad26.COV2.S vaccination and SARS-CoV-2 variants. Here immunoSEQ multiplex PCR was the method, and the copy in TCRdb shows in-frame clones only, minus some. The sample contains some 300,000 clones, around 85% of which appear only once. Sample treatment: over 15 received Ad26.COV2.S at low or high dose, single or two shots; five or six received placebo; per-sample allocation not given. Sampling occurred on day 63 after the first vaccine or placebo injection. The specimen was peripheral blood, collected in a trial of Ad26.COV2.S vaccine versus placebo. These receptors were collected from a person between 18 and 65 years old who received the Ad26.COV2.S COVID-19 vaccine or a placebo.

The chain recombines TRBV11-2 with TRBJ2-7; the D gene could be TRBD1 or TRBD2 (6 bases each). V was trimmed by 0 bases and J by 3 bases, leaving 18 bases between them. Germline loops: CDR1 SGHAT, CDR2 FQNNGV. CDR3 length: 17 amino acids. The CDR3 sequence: CASSLDRGAYIFYEQYF. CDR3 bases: TGTGCCAGCAGCTTAGATAGGGGGGCTTATATATTCTACGAGCAGTACTTC.

CDR3 in amino acids: CASSSGERQNTEAFF. The DNA of the CDR3 is TGTGCCAGCAGTTCGGGGGAGAGACAGAACACTGAAGCTTTCTTT. This chain uses TRBV6-5 with TRBJ1-1; D might be TRBD1 (5 bases). Germline V gene sequence: CDR1 MNHEY, CDR2 SVGAGI. This CDR3 contains 15 residues. V lost 4 bases and J 1 base, leaving 13 bases between the germline ends.

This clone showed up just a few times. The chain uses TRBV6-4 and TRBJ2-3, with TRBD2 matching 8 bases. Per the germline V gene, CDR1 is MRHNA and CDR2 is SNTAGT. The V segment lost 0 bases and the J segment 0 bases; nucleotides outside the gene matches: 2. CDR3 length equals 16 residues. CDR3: CASSDSASGSTDTQYF. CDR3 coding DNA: TGTGCCAGCAGTGACTCGGCTAGCGGGAGCACAGATACGCAGTATTTT.

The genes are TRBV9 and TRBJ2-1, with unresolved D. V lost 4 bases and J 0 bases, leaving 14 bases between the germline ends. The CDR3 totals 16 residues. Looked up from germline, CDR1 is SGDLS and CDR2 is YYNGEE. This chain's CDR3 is CASSPDDWNSYNEQFF. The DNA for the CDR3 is TGTGCCAGCAGCCCAGATGACTGGAACTCCTACAATGAGCAGTTCTTC.

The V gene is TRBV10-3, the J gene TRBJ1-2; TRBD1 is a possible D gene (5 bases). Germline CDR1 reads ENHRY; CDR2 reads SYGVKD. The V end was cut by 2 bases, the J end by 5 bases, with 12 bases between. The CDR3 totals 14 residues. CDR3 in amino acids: CAISERKGEYGYTF. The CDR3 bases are TGTGCCATCAGTGAGCGGAAAGGGGAATATGGCTACACCTTC.

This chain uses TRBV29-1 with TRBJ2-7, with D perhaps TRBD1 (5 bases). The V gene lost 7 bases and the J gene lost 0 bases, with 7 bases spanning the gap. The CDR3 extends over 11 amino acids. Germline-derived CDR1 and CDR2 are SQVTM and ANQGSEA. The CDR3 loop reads CSGQNSYEQYF. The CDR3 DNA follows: TGCAGCGGACAGAACTCCTACGAGCAGTACTTC.

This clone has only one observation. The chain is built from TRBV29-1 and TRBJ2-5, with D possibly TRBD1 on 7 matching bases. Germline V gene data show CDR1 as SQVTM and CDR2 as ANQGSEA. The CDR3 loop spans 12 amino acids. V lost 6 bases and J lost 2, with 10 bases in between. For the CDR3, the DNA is TGCAGCGTGGGGGGACAGCAAGAGACCCAGTACTTC. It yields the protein CSVGGQQETQYF.

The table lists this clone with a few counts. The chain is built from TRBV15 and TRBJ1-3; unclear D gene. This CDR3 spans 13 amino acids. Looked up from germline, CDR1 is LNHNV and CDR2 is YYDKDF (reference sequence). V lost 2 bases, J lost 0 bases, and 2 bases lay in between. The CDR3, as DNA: TGTGCCACCAGCAGAAACTCTGGAAACACCATATATTTT. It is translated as CATSRNSGNTIYF. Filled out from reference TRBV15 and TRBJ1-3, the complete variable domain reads DAMVIQNPRYQVTQFGKPVTLSCSQTLNHNVMYWYQQKSSQAPKLLFHYYDKDFNNEADTPDNFQSRRPNTSFCFLDIRSPGLGDTAMYLCATSRNSGNTIYFGEGSWLTVV.

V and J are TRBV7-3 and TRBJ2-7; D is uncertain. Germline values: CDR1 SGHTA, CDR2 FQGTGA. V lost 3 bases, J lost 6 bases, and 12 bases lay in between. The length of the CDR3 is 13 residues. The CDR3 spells CASSFSSVTEQYF. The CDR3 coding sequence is TGTGCCAGCAGCTTTAGTTCGGTAACCGAGCAGTACTTC.

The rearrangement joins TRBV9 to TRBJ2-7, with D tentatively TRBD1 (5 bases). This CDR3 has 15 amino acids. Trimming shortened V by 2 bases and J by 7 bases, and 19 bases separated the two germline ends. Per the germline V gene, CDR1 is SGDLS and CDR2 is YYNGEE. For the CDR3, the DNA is TGTGCCAGCAGCGTCGACCCCTGGGGCGATGGAGAGCAGTACTTC. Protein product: CASSVDPWGDGEQYF. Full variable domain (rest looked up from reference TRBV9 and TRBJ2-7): DSGVTQTPKHLITATGQRVTLRCSPRSGDLSVYWYQQSLDQGLQFLIQYYNGEERAKGNILERFSAQQFPDLHSELNLSSLELGDSALYFCASSVDPWGDGEQYFGPGTRLTVT.

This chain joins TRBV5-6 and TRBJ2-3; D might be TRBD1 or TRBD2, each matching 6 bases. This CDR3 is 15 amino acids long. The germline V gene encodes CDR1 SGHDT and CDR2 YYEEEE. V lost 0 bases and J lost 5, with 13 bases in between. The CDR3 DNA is TGTGCCAGCAGCTTGGTCGGAGGGGGAATAGATACGCAGTATTTT. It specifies CASSLVGGGIDTQYF.

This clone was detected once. The CDR3 DNA sequence: TGTGCCAGCAGCCAACCTCCCCCGGGACTAGGGCACTACGAGCAGTACTTC. It specifies CASSQPPPGLGHYEQYF. V is TRBV7-3 and J is TRBJ2-7; 8 nucleotides line up with TRBD2. CDR1 and CDR2 (germline): SGHTA, FQGTGA. CDR3 length equals 17 residues. With 5 bases clipped from V and 3 bases from J, the junction kept 15 bases outside the gene matches.

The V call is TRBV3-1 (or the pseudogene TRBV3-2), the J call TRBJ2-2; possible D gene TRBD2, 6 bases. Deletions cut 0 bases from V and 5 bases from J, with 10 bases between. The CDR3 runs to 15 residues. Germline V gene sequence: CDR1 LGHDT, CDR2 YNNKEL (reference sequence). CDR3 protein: CASSQDARGTGELFF. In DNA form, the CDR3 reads TGTGCCAGCAGCCAAGATGCCCGGGGGACCGGGGAGCTGTTTTTT.

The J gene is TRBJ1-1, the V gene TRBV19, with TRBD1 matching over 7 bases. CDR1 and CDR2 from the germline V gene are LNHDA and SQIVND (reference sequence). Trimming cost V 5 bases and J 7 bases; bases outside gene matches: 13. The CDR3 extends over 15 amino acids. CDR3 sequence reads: CASSSYKQGPGEAFF. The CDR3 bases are TGTGCCAGTAGTTCCTATAAACAGGGGCCCGGTGAAGCTTTCTTT.

The CDR3 here is CASLAGGLYNEQFF. The CDR3 DNA sequence: TGTGCCAGCCTGGCCGGGGGGCTTTACAATGAGCAGTTCTTC. The V gene is TRBV2, the J gene TRBJ2-1, with D possibly matching TRBD2 (7 bases). V was shortened by 8 bases and J by 4 bases, with 15 bases between the two germline ends. Per the germline V gene, CDR1 is SNHLY and CDR2 is FYNNEI. This CDR3 contains 14 residues.

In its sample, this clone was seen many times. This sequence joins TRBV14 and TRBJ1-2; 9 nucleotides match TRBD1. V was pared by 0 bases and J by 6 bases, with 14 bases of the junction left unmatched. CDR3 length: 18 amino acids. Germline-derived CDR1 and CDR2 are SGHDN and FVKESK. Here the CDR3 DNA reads TGTGCCAGCAGCCAAGATTCGTGGACAGGGGTAATATTCGATGGCTACACCTTC. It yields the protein CASSQDSWTGVIFDGYTF.

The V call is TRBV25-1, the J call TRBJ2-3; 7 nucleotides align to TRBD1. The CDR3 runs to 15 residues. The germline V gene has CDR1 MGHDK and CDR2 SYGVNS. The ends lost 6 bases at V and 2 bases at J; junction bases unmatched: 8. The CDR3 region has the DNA TGTGCCAGCAGCGAGGCCGACAGGGACACAGATACGCAGTATTTT. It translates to CASSEADRDTDTQYF.

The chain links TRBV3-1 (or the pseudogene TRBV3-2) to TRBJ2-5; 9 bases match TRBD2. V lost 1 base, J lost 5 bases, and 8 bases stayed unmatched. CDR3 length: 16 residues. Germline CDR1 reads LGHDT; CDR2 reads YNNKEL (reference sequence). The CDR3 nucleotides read TGTGCCAGCAGCCAAGTAAGAGGGACTAGCTTTGAGACCCAGTACTTC. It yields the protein CASSQVRGTSFETQYF.